Below, 8 T cell receptor beta chains from the same sample are listed, as sequenced in a study of OX40 agonist ivuxolimab in advanced cancers. TCRdb keeps only in-frame clones here, not all; method: immunoSEQ multiplex PCR. The sample has about 61,000 clones; under 90% are singletons. Sample: CD4+ or CD8+ T cells sorted from blood, taken in a trial of the OX40 agonist ivuxolimab. All receptors derive from an adult with an advanced solid tumor such as melanoma, head and neck, liver or kidney cancer.

The DNA of the CDR3 is TGTGCCAGCAGCTTAAGAGGAGCGGGAGGCCATTACGAGCAGTACTTC. Amino acid sequence: CASSLRGAGGHYEQYF. The chain employs TRBV11-1 and TRBJ2-7, with 9 bases lining up with TRBD2. The CDR3 extends over 16 amino acids. The V and J ends lost 2 bases and 4 bases, in that order; junction bases with no gene match: 9. The germline V gene has CDR1 SGHAT and CDR2 FQDESV (reference sequence).

The chain employs TRBV5-1 and TRBJ1-1; 8 bases align to TRBD1. This CDR3 region has 11 residues. The trim removed 4 bases at V and 11 bases at J, leaving 4 bases unmatched. Germline CDR1 reads SGHRS; CDR2 reads YFSETQ. CDR3 protein: CASSGQGGAFF. The CDR3 region has the DNA TGCGCCAGCAGCGGACAGGGCGGCGCTTTCTTT.

This clone was observed once. The CDR3 protein is CASSIEGAQDDTGELFF. In DNA form, the CDR3 reads TGTGCCAGTAGTATAGAAGGGGCGCAGGATGACACCGGGGAGCTGTTTTTT. The chain is built from TRBV19 and TRBJ2-2; possible D gene TRBD1, 5 bases. The CDR3 spans 17 residues. V was shortened by 0 bases and J by 3 bases, with 14 bases between the two germline ends. Germline lookup yields CDR1 LNHDA and CDR2 SQIVND (reference sequence).

This clone turned up a few times. The chain recombines TRBV2 with TRBJ2-4; D is undetermined. Per the germline V gene, CDR1 is SNHLY and CDR2 is FYNNEI. The CDR3 is 15 residues long. The V gene lost 5 bases and the J gene lost 2 bases, with 13 bases spanning the gap. CDR3 nucleotides: TGTGCCAGCAGTTTAGACGGAGCAACCAAAAACATTCAGTACTTC. Protein sequence: CASSLDGATKNIQYF.

This clone came up a few times. The chain combines TRBV6-1 with TRBJ1-3, with no clear D. V dropped 4 bases and J dropped 4 bases, with 14 bases sitting between them. CDR3 length: 15 residues. Per germline, CDR1 MNHNS and CDR2 SASEGT. CDR3 sequence (DNA): TGTGCCAGCAGTGTCGGCGGCGTGGGAGGAAACACCATATATTTT. Translation: CASSVGGVGGNTIYF.

Points on this clone: One end of the junction does not line up with germline, which may come from a read error. The CDR3, as DNA: TGCAGCGTTGAAGATTGGGACAGAGCAAACTTC. This codes for CSVEDWDRANF. The chain links TRBV29-1 to TRBJ2-5; 7 bases align to TRBD1. The CDR3 is 11 amino acids. In germline, CDR1 is SQVTM, CDR2 ANQGSEA.

Only a few counts were recorded for this clone. CDR3 protein: CASSLGLGVDEQFF. The CDR3 DNA is TGTGCCAGCAGCTTGGGACTAGGGGTCGATGAGCAGTTCTTC. The chain uses TRBV5-4 and TRBJ2-1; tentatively, D is TRBD2 (6 bases). The V gene's germline CDR1 is SGHNT and CDR2 YYREEE (reference sequence). V gave up 0 bases and J gave up 8 bases, with 12 bases separating them. The CDR3 runs to 14 residues.

The rearrangement links TRBV6-4 to TRBJ2-7, with a tentative D call TRBD1 (5 bases). V lost 0 bases and J lost 0, with 9 bases in between. CDR1 is MRHNA, CDR2 SNTAGT, per germline. The CDR3 spans 15 residues. In nucleotides, the CDR3 is TGTGCCAGCAGTGACTCGGGGCCGAACTCCTACGAGCAGTACTTC. This gives the protein CASSDSGPNSYEQYF.